A single TCR beta chain is shown here with its context. The record originates from a study of blood T cell repertoires in COVID-19. TCRdb's copy holds only in-frame clones and misses some; the assay was immunoSEQ multiplex PCR. The sample holds 100,000 to 150,000 clones, roughly 92% seen once. Trimming took 5 bases from V and 2 from J; bases not matched to a gene: 8. The CDR3 runs to 16 residues. CDR1 and CDR2 from the germline V gene are MNHEY and SVGEGT. What was sequenced was peripheral blood. This TCR was recovered from a man aged 45-65 years with COVID-19, enrolled during active disease. This chain links TRBV6-2 or TRBV6-3 with TRBJ2-3; 9 positions match TRBD2. CDR3 protein: CASSTSSGVITDTQYF. CDR3 DNA sequence: TGTGCCAGCAGTACCTCTAGCGGGGTAATCACAGATACGCAGTATTTT.